The 14 T cell receptor beta chains below were found in one sample sequenced in a study of blood T cell repertoires in COVID-19. Some clones are missing from TCRdb's copy, which holds only in-frame ones; the method was immunoSEQ multiplex PCR. The table shows about 310,000 clones, with roughly nine tenths occurring only once. The sample was PBMCs or T cells enriched from blood (not recorded which). The source of these receptors is a man aged 60 to 69 who had recovered from COVID-19.

The chain has TRBV19 and TRBJ1-5; D remains ambiguous. Per germline, CDR1 LNHDA and CDR2 SQIVND (reference sequence). CDR3 length equals 14 residues. Trimming pared 3 bases from V and 3 bases from J, leaving 9 bases between. Here the CDR3 DNA reads TGTGCCAGTAGTATTAAGCGGTACAATCAGCCCCAGCATTTT. It specifies CASSIKRYNQPQHF.

The chain recombines TRBV7-2 with TRBJ2-7, with unresolved D. Trimming took 0 bases from V and 4 from J, leaving 13 bases between them. The germline V gene encodes CDR1 SGHTA and CDR2 FQGNSA. The CDR3 extends over 15 amino acids. For the CDR3, the DNA is TGTGCCAGCAGCTTAGCGAGTCGTGTCGGGTACGAGCAGTACTTC. This sequence encodes CASSLASRVGYEQYF.

The chain has TRBV28 and TRBJ1-1, with a tentative D call TRBD1 (6 bases). This CDR3 has 15 residues. The germline V and J ends were trimmed by 4 bases and 10 bases, with 22 bases remaining between them. Germline loops: CDR1 MDHEN, CDR2 SYDVKM. For the CDR3, the DNA is TGTGCCAGCAGTTACCACGATCAGGGGTCCCTGGGAGCTTTCTTT. Translated: CASSYHDQGSLGAFF. The full variable domain, completed using reference TRBV28 and TRBJ1-1, is DVKVTQSSRYLVKRTGEKVFLECVQDMDHENMFWYRQDPGLGLRLIYFSYDVKMKEKGDIPEGYSVSREKKERFSLILESASTNQTSMYLCASSYHDQGSLGAFFGQGTRLTVV.

V usage is TRBV6-1 and J usage is TRBJ2-2; 8 positions match TRBD2. Germline lookup yields CDR1 MNHNS and CDR2 SASEGT. The V segment lost 0 bases and the J segment 7 bases; nucleotides outside the gene matches: 10. The length of the CDR3 is 17 residues. CDR3 protein: CASSEAWGTRGNGELFF. The CDR3 nucleotides are TGTGCCAGCAGTGAAGCGTGGGGGACTAGAGGCAACGGGGAGCTGTTTTTT.

J is TRBJ2-3 and V is TRBV5-1; a weak D match, TRBD2 (6 bases). Germline CDR1 reads SGHRS; CDR2 reads YFSETQ. The CDR3 runs 16 residues. V lost 7 bases and J lost 4, with 22 bases in between. The CDR3 here is CASSPFTMSGSDTQYF. The DNA of the CDR3 is TGCGCCAGCTCACCCTTCACTATGAGCGGGTCAGATACGCAGTATTTT.

This clone occurred once. The chain recombines TRBV28 with TRBJ2-1; 10 nucleotides match TRBD2. Germline loops: CDR1 MDHEN, CDR2 SYDVKM. The V segment lost 5 bases and the J segment 0 bases; nucleotides outside the gene matches: 25. CDR3 length equals 23 residues. The CDR3 DNA sequence: TGTGCCAGCAGTAAAAGAGGGGGGCGGGTAGCGGGAGGCCTAATTAGCTCCTACAATGAGCAGTTCTTC. As protein: CASSKRGGRVAGGLISSYNEQFF.

The V call is TRBV5-8, the J call TRBJ1-5, with D tentatively TRBD1 (6 bases). Germline V gives CDR1 SGHTS, CDR2 YDEGEE. Trimming took 0 bases from V and 3 from J, leaving 10 bases between them. This CDR3 is built from 15 residues. The CDR3 loop reads CASSLAGDTNQPQHF. CDR3 in DNA: TGTGCCAGCAGCTTGGCCGGGGACACCAATCAGCCCCAGCATTTT.

This clone was detected only once. The chain combines TRBV28 with TRBJ1-4, with a possible D match to TRBD1 (6 bases). CDR1 is MDHEN and CDR2 is SYDVKM in the germline V gene. The CDR3 contains 13 residues. Trimming removed 8 bases at V and 3 bases at J, with 10 bases between. For the CDR3, the DNA is TGTGCCAGCCGGCGGGGGCCTAATGAAAAACTGTTTTTT. Amino acid sequence: CASRRGPNEKLFF.

This rearrangement joins TRBV6-5 to TRBJ1-5; D call uncertain. V was cut by 6 bases and J by 0 bases, with 9 bases left in between. CDR3 length equals 14 residues. CDR1 and CDR2 from the germline V gene are MNHEY and SVGAGI. The CDR3 nucleotides read TGTGCCAGCAGGGGAGATTATAGCAATCAGCCCCAGCATTTT. This encodes CASRGDYSNQPQHF.

This rearrangement joins TRBV21-1 to TRBJ2-3; TRBD2, the D gene given by the table, was not confirmed from the DNA. TRBV21-1 represents a pseudogene. The CDR3 covers 18 residues. The DNA for the CDR3 is TGTGCCAGCAGCTGGAGGACTAGCGGGAGTGTTGAGGCTGATACGCAGTATTTT. Its protein is CASSWRTSGSVEADTQYF.

This rearrangement joins TRBV7-2 to TRBJ2-5; the D gene is possibly TRBD1 (6 bases). V lost 1 base to trimming and J lost 2 bases, with 20 bases between them. The CDR3 is 18 amino acids. Germline-derived CDR1 and CDR2 are SGHTA and FQGNSA. The CDR3 bases are TGTGCCAGCAGCTTAGAGTTCTGGGGCAGGGGAAAGCAAGAGACCCAGTACTTC. It yields the protein CASSLEFWGRGKQETQYF.

This chain uses TRBV28 with TRBJ1-4; D may be TRBD1 (5 bases). The CDR3 has 15 amino acids. V lost 5 bases, J lost 4 bases, and 14 bases lay in between. In germline, CDR1 is MDHEN, CDR2 SYDVKM. The CDR3: CASSPGGADNEKLFF. The CDR3 DNA reads TGTGCCAGCAGTCCCGGTGGGGCGGATAATGAAAAACTGTTTTTT.

The table lists this clone with a few counts. The chain combines TRBV7-2 with TRBJ2-1, with 8 positions matching TRBD2. Germline CDR1 reads SGHTA; CDR2 reads FQGNSA. V was clipped by 1 base and J by 0 bases; unmatched bases: 5. CDR3 length: 17 residues. The CDR3 is CASSLGSSGSSYNEQFF. The CDR3 DNA sequence: TGTGCCAGCAGCTTAGGGTCTAGCGGGTCCTCCTACAATGAGCAGTTCTTC.

This clone has a single count. This chain links TRBV7-2 with TRBJ1-4, with D possibly TRBD1 on 6 matching bases. The CDR3 runs to 13 residues. With 3 bases removed from V and 5 bases from J, the gap between germline ends came to 7 bases. Germline V lookup: CDR1 SGHTA, CDR2 FQGNSA. CDR3 loop: CASSFTGNEKLFF. CDR3 DNA sequence: TGTGCCAGCAGCTTCACAGGGAATGAAAAACTGTTTTTT.